This T cell receptor (beta chain) was captured by sequencing in a study of control samples from healthy donors and cancer patients. Trimming cost V 9 bases and J 8 bases; bases outside gene matches: 10. Germline V lookup: CDR1 SNHLY, CDR2 FYNNEI. The CDR3 contains 14 residues. The method was immunoSEQ multiplex PCR; TCRdb's version includes in-frame clones alone and lacks a portion of them. The data contain 65,000 to 90,000 clones, around 87% of them seen just once; the ten biggest clones take up over 15%. Sample: blood. The genes are TRBV2 and TRBJ1-4, with TRBD1 identical over 9 bases. The source is a man between 50 and 59 years old in good health. The CDR3 here is CASNRDRAEEKLFF. CDR3 bases: TGTGCCAGTAACAGGGACAGGGCGGAGGAAAAACTGTTTTTT. The variable domain in full, with the rest retrieved from reference TRBV2 and TRBJ1-4, is EPEVTQTPSHQVTQMGQEVILRCVPISNHLYFYWYRQILGQKVEFLVSFYNNEISEKSEIFDDQFSVERPDGSNFTLKIRSTKLEDSAMYFCASNRDRAEEKLFFGSGTQLSVL.